This T cell receptor beta chain came from a study of blood T cell repertoires in COVID-19. Trimming at V came to 1 base and at J to 4 bases, leaving 16 bases not matched to a gene. The CDR3 spans 20 residues. The germline V gene encodes CDR1 LNHDA and CDR2 SQIVND (reference sequence). Measured with immunoSEQ multiplex PCR; TCRdb has only the in-frame clones, and not every one. The data show over 200,000 clones, under 90% seen once. The gene calls are TRBV19 and TRBJ2-1; 10 nucleotides agree with TRBD2. This receptor was taken from a man between 50 and 59 years old with COVID-19, enrolled during active disease. Sequences were obtained from peripheral blood. This CDR3 reads CASSIGLASGSYANYNEQFF. The CDR3 DNA follows: TGTGCCAGTAGTATAGGTTTGGCTAGCGGGAGTTACGCAAATTACAATGAGCAGTTCTTC.